Given below is one T cell receptor (beta chain) in context. Its antigen remains unknown. The germline V gene encodes CDR1 GTSNPN and CDR2 SVGIG (reference sequence). V lost 5 bases, J lost 2 bases, and 10 bases lay in between. The CDR3 is 13 residues long. The entry originates in a study of shared clonotypes between healthy human individuals. On the study more broadly: Three plates each covered CD4 naive and memory; CD8 naive two, CD8 memory one. Regarding the study as a whole: Enrolling few donors narrowed the genetic and exposure-history diversity that was represented.

Only in-frame clones appear in the TCRdb table, and some are missing; sequencing was by immunoSEQ multiplex PCR. The sample consists of nearly 1,000,000 clones, approximately 80% of them appearing once. Sequenced input: memory CD4+ T cells sorted from blood. Subset in this sample: CD45RA-negative fraction. V is TRBV30 and J is TRBJ2-4, with D possibly being TRBD1 (6 bases). The receptor comes from a man younger than 35 in good health. DNA of the CDR3: TGTGCCTGGGAAGGGGGAACCAAAAACATTCAGTACTTC. This codes for CAWEGGTKNIQYF.